Shown below are 22 T cell receptor beta chains from a single sample sequenced in a study of shared clonotypes between healthy human individuals. Assay: immunoSEQ multiplex PCR; the TCRdb copy retains only in-frame clones and omits some. The sample lists about 490,000 clones; 70% to 80% were seen once. Sequencing was performed on PBMCs. Source of these receptors: a woman aged 35 to 49 in good health. Some clones in this sample may be carry-over from other donors' samples.

The rearrangement joins TRBV6-1 to TRBJ2-5; no definite D call. Trimming took off 2 bases at V and 1 base at J, with 8 bases between the two ends. The CDR3 runs 14 residues. CDR1 and CDR2 from the germline V gene are MNHNS and SASEGT. CDR3 bases: TGTGCCAGCAGTGAACTCGGCAGCCAAGAGACCCAGTACTTC. Translated: CASSELGSQETQYF.

The chain uses TRBV5-1 and TRBJ2-7; D is perhaps TRBD1 (6 bases). V was trimmed by 2 bases and J by 4 bases, leaving 10 bases between them. Germline V gene lookup returns CDR1 SGHRS and CDR2 YFSETQ. The CDR3 has 13 amino acids. CDR3 region: CASSLRTAYEQYF. Written as DNA, the CDR3 is TGCGCCAGCAGCTTAAGGACAGCTTACGAGCAGTACTTC.

The chain carries TRBV10-3 and TRBJ1-3; D unclear. V lost 0 bases to trimming and J lost 0 bases, with 9 bases between them. This CDR3 contains 16 residues. Germline V gene lookup returns CDR1 ENHRY and CDR2 SYGVKD. The chain's CDR3 is CAISESKKISGNTIYF. The CDR3 DNA reads TGTGCCATCAGTGAGTCTAAGAAAATCTCTGGAAACACCATATATTTT.

This chain uses TRBV6-1 with TRBJ2-7; weak D call: TRBD2 (5 bases). The CDR3 runs 12 residues. CDR1 and CDR2 from the germline V gene are MNHNS and SASEGT. Trimming pared 7 bases from V and 5 bases from J, leaving 12 bases between. The CDR3 DNA is TGTGCCAGCATTGGGAACGGGAACGAGCAGTACTTC. It is translated as CASIGNGNEQYF.

The chain carries TRBV19 and TRBJ1-1; TRBD1 agrees at 7 bases. CDR1 and CDR2 (germline): LNHDA, SQIVND (reference sequence). The CDR3 totals 15 residues. J gave up 4 bases and V 4 bases, and 9 bases lay outside the gene matches. The CDR3 sequence is CASSRRGLGGTEAFF. The DNA of the CDR3 is TGTGCCAGTAGTAGGAGGGGGCTAGGGGGCACTGAAGCTTTCTTT.

This rearrangement joins TRBV9 to TRBJ2-1; D not certain. V lost 3 bases, J lost 10 bases, and 11 bases lay in between. CDR1 is SGDLS, CDR2 YYNGEE, per germline. This CDR3 is 12 amino acids long. CDR3 nucleotides: TGTGCCAGCAGCGCAACTGTGGGGGAGCAGTTCTTC. Translation: CASSATVGEQFF.

This clone was detected once. The chain employs TRBV2 and TRBJ2-5, with 8 bases aligning to TRBD1. This CDR3 spans 15 amino acids. V shed 6 bases and J 5 bases; nucleotides not matched to a gene: 11. The germline CDR1 and CDR2 sequences are SNHLY and FYNNEI. CDR3 in DNA: TGTGCCAGCAGCGCCGGGGCAGGGGGCAGGGAGACCCAGTACTTC. This translates into CASSAGAGGRETQYF.

The gene calls are TRBV7-8 and TRBJ2-7; D perhaps matches TRBD2 (7 bases). Germline V gives CDR1 SGHVS, CDR2 FQNEAQ. The CDR3 covers 18 residues. V gave up 5 bases and J gave up 0 bases, with 23 bases separating them. The CDR3, as DNA: TGTGCCAGCAGCGGCGGACTTGCGGGGGCGGGGTCCTCCTACGAGCAGTACTTC. The encoded protein is CASSGGLAGAGSSYEQYF.

With respect to this clone: Given a far larger clone just one base away, this is likely a sequencing read error. Additional DNA sequences in this sample encode the identical CDR3. CDR3 in DNA: TGTGCCTGGAGTCGCATCGGGTCCGTAGGGGCCAACGTCCTGACTTTC. Its translation: CAWSRIGSVGANVLTF. The chain is built from TRBV30 and TRBJ2-6; D remains ambiguous. From germline, CDR1 is GTSNPN and CDR2 SVGIG (reference sequence). The ends were cut back, 2 bases at V and 4 bases at J, with 15 bases in the middle. There are 16 residues in the CDR3.

The chain uses TRBV7-2 and TRBJ1-5; no clear D gene. V dropped 3 bases and J dropped 3 bases, with 9 bases sitting between them. The CDR3 is 14 amino acids. Looked up from germline, CDR1 is SGHTA and CDR2 is FQGNSA. The CDR3 region has the DNA TGTGCCAGCAGCTTTCGGTCAGACAATCAGCCCCAGCATTTT. This translates into CASSFRSDNQPQHF.

This clone came up many times. The rearrangement joins TRBV7-2 to TRBJ2-2; a possible D gene is TRBD1 (6 bases). The CDR3 covers 16 residues. CDR1 and CDR2 from the germline V gene are SGHTA and FQGNSA. Trimming shortened V by 6 bases and J by 3 bases, and 17 bases separated the two germline ends. CDR3 in amino acids: CASRVKTGQDTGELFF. CDR3 in DNA: TGTGCCAGCAGGGTAAAAACAGGGCAGGACACCGGGGAGCTGTTTTTT.

This chain connects TRBV7-9 to TRBJ1-1, with D maybe TRBD1 (5 bases). The CDR3 sequence is 13 residues long. V was trimmed by 6 bases and J by 6 bases, leaving 14 bases between them. Germline CDR1 is SEHNR and CDR2 is FQNEAQ (reference sequence). Here the CDR3 DNA reads TGTGCCAGCAGTCATATGGGGCTCCCTGAAGCTTTCTTT. Amino acids: CASSHMGLPEAFF.

This clone has just a few counts. The rearrangement joins TRBV18 to TRBJ2-2; 11 bases agree with TRBD1. Germline CDR1 and CDR2: KGHSH and LQKENI. After removal of 1 base from V and 4 bases from J, the junction contained 2 bases not matched to a gene. There are 16 residues in the CDR3. The CDR3 sequence is CASSPRTGGRTGELFF. The DNA for the CDR3 is TGTGCCAGCTCACCACGGACAGGGGGCCGCACCGGGGAGCTGTTTTTT.

This chain links TRBV6-6 with TRBJ1-1; 7 nucleotides match TRBD1. Germline CDR1 is MNHNY and CDR2 is SVGAGI (reference sequence). V shed 6 bases and J 4 bases; nucleotides not matched to a gene: 8. The CDR3 length is 14 residues. In DNA, the CDR3 is TGTGCCAGCAGCACGACAGGGAGAATCACTGAAGCTTTCTTT. This encodes CASSTTGRITEAFF.

The chain combines TRBV10-3 with TRBJ2-6; no firm D call. The germline gives CDR1 ENHRY, CDR2 SYGVKD. The CDR3 runs 15 residues. V lost 3 bases to trimming and J lost 0 bases, with 6 bases between them. CDR3 sequence: CAISDQDSGANVLTF. The CDR3 DNA follows: TGTGCCATCAGTGACCAGGACTCTGGGGCCAACGTCCTGACTTTC.

This sequence joins TRBV7-8 and TRBJ1-4, with D hard to call. There are 15 residues in the CDR3. Per the germline V gene, CDR1 is SGHVS and CDR2 is FQNEAQ. Trimming took 3 bases from V and 7 from J, leaving 15 bases between them. In DNA, the CDR3 is TGTGCCAGCAGCTTGTTTCGGGGTCAAGGTGAAAAACTGTTTTTT. Residues: CASSLFRGQGEKLFF.

V gene TRBV18 combines with J gene TRBJ2-7, with a possible D match to TRBD2 (5 bases). The germline V gene has CDR1 KGHSH and CDR2 LQKENI. The V end lost 2 bases, the J end lost 9 bases, and 20 bases lay between the germline ends. The CDR3 extends over 15 amino acids. For the CDR3, the DNA is TGTGCCAGCTCACCAATCGCCTCCTATATAGAGGGGCAGTACTTC. Its protein product is CASSPIASYIEGQYF.

The sample holds many counts of this clone. The CDR3 carries no conserved terminal phenylalanine or tryptophan, so it likely arises from a read error. No DNA is shown, since the ends of the CDR3 on it are uncertain; the CDR3 is the one TCRdb lists. The chain couples TRBV5-6 to TRBJ2-7; the DNA was not used to check the table's D call, TRBD1. With termini counted, the CDR3 has 8 amino acids. Germline CDR1 is SGHDT and CDR2 is YYEEEE. The CDR3 sequence: CASSSRWA.

The chain couples TRBV4-2 to TRBJ2-3; 8 nucleotides line up with TRBD2. The germline V gene encodes CDR1 LGHNA and CDR2 YNFKEQ. The ends lost 0 bases at V and 3 bases at J; junction bases unmatched: 5. The CDR3 is 16 amino acids. CDR3 sequence (DNA): TGTGCCAGCAGCCAAGACAGAAGCGGGAGAACAGATACGCAGTATTTT. It encodes CASSQDRSGRTDTQYF.

The chain joins TRBV7-9 to TRBJ2-5; 7 nucleotides agree with TRBD1. The ends lost 1 base at V and 2 bases at J; junction bases unmatched: 4. Germline V gives CDR1 SEHNR, CDR2 FQNEAQ (reference sequence). This CDR3 comprises 15 residues. The CDR3 loop reads CASSLVLTGQETQYF. DNA for the CDR3: TGTGCCAGCAGCTTAGTTCTGACAGGGCAAGAGACCCAGTACTTC.

The chain recombines TRBV10-3 with TRBJ2-5, with D maybe TRBD2 (6 bases). This CDR3 is 13 amino acids long. The ends were cut back, 4 bases at V and 2 bases at J, with 8 bases in the middle. The germline V gene encodes CDR1 ENHRY and CDR2 SYGVKD. CDR3 bases: TGTGCCATCAGTGGACTAGTTCAAGAGACCCAGTACTTC. This sequence encodes CAISGLVQETQYF.

Details on this clone: A read error is possible here, since a much larger clone lies one base away. The rearrangement joins TRBV25-1 to TRBJ2-7; TRBD1 matches at 8 bases. The germline V gene encodes CDR1 MGHDK and CDR2 SYGVNS. Trimming at V came to 5 bases and at J to 0 bases, leaving 9 bases not matched to a gene. The CDR3 runs to 16 residues. DNA of the CDR3: TGTGCCAGCAGTCAACCAGGGGGCGTAAGCTCCTACGAGCAGTACTTC. This translates into CASSQPGGVSSYEQYF.